One TCR beta chain is described in this entry. This clonotype was picked up many times. This clone's antigen is unknown. There are no base qualities to consult, and no much larger clone falls within one base. Its CDR3 holds 14 amino acids, cysteine through phenylalanine. Only the CDR3 DNA stays, 42 bases, in frame from base 1. Trimming at the junction amounts to 9 bases on V and 0 bases on J, and the germline ends lie 15 bases apart. CDR1 is given as MDHEN and CDR2 as SYDVKM, both from the germline V gene. The data stem from a study of Graves' ophthalmopathy and Graves' hyperthyroidism listed by TCRdb under 2018. Turning to the overall study: Peripheral blood was collected at initial diagnosis, before any treatment. To tell Graves' ophthalmopathy apart from Graves' hyperthyroidism, and to predict which patients would progress to ophthalmopathy, the study relied on TCR beta repertoire signatures. In total, 135 blood samples were TCR-sequenced: around 42 ophthalmopathy, roughly 77 hyperthyroidism and approximately 17 hyperthyroidism-to-ophthalmopathy patients. To explore V-J signatures that separate ophthalmopathy from hyperthyroidism, a discovery set of 100 patients was enrolled, consisting of about 45 with ophthalmopathy and roughly 59 with stable hyperthyroidism. An independent validation cohort comprised 18 hyperthyroidism patients and over 15 patients who later progressed from hyperthyroidism to ophthalmopathy. T-cell repertoires of thyroid tissue and blood were compared in a handful of hyperthyroidism patients. Following sampling, methimazole starting at 30 mg daily was administered to hyperthyroidism patients, and high-dose intravenous methylprednisolone was administered to ophthalmopathy patients. For training and testing, the 100 or so patients in the discovery cohort were randomly divided in a 7:3 ratio.

What the authors observed across the whole study: The 13-signature model separated ophthalmopathy from stable hyperthyroidism with 85% to 90% sensitivity and 81% to 82% specificity in cross-validation, and 80%/75% in the test set. Most expanded thyroid clonotypes with frequency above 0.001 were also detected in blood, suggesting blood repertoires may reflect the thyroid immune response. No statistical method was used to predetermine the sample size, and group allocation was not hidden from the investigators. In validation, the model predicted ophthalmopathy progression with about 70% sensitivity and roughly 72% specificity; approximately 12 predicted patients were CT-confirmed with GO in a median of approximately six months.

For repertoire sequencing, TCR beta CDR3 regions were amplified from RNA transcripts. The first round of RT-PCR was done with HTBI primers and the Qiagen OneStep RT-PCR kit, and was followed by a second round of multiplex PCR, then size selection and purification. Libraries were sequenced on an Illumina HiSeq2000 using paired-end 100 bp reads. The paper's data handling went like this. SOAPnuke was used to process the reads, removing any read that contained adapters or uncalled bases, had a mean Phred below 15, or lacked an exact match to the constant primer or identifier. High-quality paired reads were merged with COPE v1.2.5. Unique nucleotide sequences were defined as clonotypes and aligned to IMGT TRB V, D and J references using MiTCR v1.1. The analysis was limited to V-J combinations with a frequency above 0.0001, which together covered 99.2% of the repertoires. For each V-J combination, a TCR clonal expansion and chaos score was defined as the ratio of F50 clonal expansion to chaos observed in the TCRdist matrix. Welch's t-statistics and random forest were used to reduce the features to approximately 13 V-J combinations, which were then used as input to a naive Bayes classifier. The Morisita-Horn index was used to measure how similar the thyroid and blood repertoires were. TCRdb trimmed the raw reads at Q25, called clones with MiXCR and kept productive beta chains. When rows share a CDR3 protein, they turn into one entry using the most common DNA and genes. The V and J calls were determined by TCRdb, not by the authors. Here the sample has over 150,000 distinct CDR3 sequences; over 35% occur a single time. Jointly, the top ten make up approximately 6.3% of the sample.

Patients with ophthalmopathy had moderately to severely active disease, with a Clinical Activity Score of 3 or more, a NOSPECS grade of 4 or more, and a disease duration of less than 3 months. Patients with other autoimmune diseases, uncontrolled infections, pregnancy or lactation were excluded from the study. Clinical symptoms, serum thyroxine, TRAb, thyroid ultrasound and orbital computed tomography were used for diagnosis. Ficoll-Paque density gradient centrifugation was used to isolate PBMCs from approximately 10 ml of fresh peripheral blood. Total RNA was extracted using Trizol reagent, and RNA quality was checked on an Agilent 2100 Bioanalyzer.

The TCR comes from a woman aged 40 to 49 with Graves' ophthalmopathy. Donor details come from another sample of the same person, matched by shared clones. The chain couples TRBV28 to TRBJ2-7, with the D gene not confidently named. The sequencing input was peripheral blood. The sequence in DNA is TGTGCCAGTCGAGACGGGCAACGCTCCTACGAGCAGTACTTC. It is translated as CASRDGQRSYEQYF.